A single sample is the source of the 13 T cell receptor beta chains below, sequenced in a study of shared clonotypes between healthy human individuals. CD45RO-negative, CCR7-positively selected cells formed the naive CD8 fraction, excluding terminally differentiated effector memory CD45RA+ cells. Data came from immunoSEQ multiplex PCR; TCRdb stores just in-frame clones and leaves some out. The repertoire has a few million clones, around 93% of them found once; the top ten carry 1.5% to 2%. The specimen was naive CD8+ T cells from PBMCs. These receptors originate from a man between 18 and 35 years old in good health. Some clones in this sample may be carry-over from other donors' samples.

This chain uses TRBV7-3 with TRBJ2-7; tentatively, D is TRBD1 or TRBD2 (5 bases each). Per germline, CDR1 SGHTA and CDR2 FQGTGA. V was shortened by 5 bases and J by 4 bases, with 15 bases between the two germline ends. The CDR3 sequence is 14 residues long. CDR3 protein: CASSPNQWGYEQYF. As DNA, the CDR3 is TGTGCCAGCAGCCCTAACCAGTGGGGGTACGAGCAGTACTTC.

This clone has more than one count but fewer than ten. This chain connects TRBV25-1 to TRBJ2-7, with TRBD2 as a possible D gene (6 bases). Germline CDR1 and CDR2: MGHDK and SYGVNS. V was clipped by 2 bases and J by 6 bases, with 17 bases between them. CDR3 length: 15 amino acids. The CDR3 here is CASSEGVGGLREQYF. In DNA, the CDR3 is TGTGCCAGCAGTGAAGGGGTCGGGGGACTTCGCGAGCAGTACTTC.

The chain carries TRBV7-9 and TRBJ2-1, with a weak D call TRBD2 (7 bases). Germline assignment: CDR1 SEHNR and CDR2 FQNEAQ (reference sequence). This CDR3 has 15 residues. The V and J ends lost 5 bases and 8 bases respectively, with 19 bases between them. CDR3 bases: TGTGCCAGCAGCCCTGGGGGCGGGAGCTCCGATGAGCAGTTCTTC. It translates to CASSPGGGSSDEQFF.

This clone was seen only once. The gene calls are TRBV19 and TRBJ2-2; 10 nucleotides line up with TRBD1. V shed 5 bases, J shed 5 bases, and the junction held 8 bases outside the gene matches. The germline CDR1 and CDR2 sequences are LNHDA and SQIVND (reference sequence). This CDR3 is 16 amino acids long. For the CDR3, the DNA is TGTGCCAGTAGTCCTCGACAGGGGGCAAGGACCGGGGAGCTGTTTTTT. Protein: CASSPRQGARTGELFF. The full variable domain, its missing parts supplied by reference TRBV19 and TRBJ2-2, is DGGITQSPKYLFRKEGQNVTLSCEQNLNHDAMYWYRQDPGQGLRLIYYSQIVNDFQKGDIAEGYSVSREKKESFPLTVTSAQKNPTAFYLCASSPRQGARTGELFFGEGSRLTVL.

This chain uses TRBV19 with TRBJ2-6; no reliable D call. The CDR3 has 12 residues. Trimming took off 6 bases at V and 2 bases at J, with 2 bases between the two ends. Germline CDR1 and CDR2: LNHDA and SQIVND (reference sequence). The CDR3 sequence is CASRAGANVLTF. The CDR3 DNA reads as TGTGCCAGTAGGGCTGGGGCCAACGTCCTGACTTTC.

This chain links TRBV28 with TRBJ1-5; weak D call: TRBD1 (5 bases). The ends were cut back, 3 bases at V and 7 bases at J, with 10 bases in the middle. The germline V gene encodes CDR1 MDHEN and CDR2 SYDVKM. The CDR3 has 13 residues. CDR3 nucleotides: TGTGCCAGCAGTTTTGGGCAGGGACAGCCCCAGCATTTT. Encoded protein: CASSFGQGQPQHF.

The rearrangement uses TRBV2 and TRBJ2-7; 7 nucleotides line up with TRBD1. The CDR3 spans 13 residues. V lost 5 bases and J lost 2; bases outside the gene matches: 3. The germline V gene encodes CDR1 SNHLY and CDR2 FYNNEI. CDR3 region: CASSHRGPYEQYF. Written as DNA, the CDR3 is TGTGCCAGCAGTCACAGGGGACCCTACGAGCAGTACTTC.

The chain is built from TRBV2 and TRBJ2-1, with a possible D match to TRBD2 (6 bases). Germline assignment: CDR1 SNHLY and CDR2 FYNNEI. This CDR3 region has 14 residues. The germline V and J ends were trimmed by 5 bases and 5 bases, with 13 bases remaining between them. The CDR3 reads CASSIRLVDNEQFF. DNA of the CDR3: TGTGCCAGCAGTATACGACTAGTCGACAATGAGCAGTTCTTC.

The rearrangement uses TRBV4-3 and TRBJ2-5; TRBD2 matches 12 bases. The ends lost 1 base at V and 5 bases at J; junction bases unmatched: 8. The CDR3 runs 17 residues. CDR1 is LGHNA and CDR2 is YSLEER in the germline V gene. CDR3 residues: CASSQVEGLAGWETQYF. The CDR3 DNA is TGCGCCAGCAGCCAAGTCGAAGGACTAGCGGGATGGGAGACCCAGTACTTC.

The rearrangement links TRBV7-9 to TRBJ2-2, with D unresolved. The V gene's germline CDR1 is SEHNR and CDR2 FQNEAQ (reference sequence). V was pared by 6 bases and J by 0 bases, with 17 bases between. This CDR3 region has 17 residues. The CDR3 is CASSLPREATNTGELFF. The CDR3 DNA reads TGTGCCAGCAGTTTGCCTCGAGAGGCTACGAACACCGGGGAGCTGTTTTTT.

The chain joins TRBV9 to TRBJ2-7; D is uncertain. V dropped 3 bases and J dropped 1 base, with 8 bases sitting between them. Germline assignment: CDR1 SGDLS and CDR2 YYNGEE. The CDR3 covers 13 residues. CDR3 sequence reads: CASSGRHSYEQYF. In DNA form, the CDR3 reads TGTGCCAGCAGCGGACGGCATTCCTACGAGCAGTACTTC.

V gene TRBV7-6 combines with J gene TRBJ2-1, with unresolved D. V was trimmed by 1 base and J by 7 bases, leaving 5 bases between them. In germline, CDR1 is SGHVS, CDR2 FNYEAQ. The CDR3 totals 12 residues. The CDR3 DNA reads TGTGCCAGCAGCTTAGTTCAAAATGAGCAGTTCTTC. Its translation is CASSLVQNEQFF. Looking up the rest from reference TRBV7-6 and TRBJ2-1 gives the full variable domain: GAGVSQSPRYKVTKRGQDVALRCDPISGHVSLYWYRQALGQGPEFLTYFNYEAQQDKSGLPNDRFSAERPEGSISTLTIQRTEQRDSAMYRCASSLVQNEQFFGPGTRLTVL.

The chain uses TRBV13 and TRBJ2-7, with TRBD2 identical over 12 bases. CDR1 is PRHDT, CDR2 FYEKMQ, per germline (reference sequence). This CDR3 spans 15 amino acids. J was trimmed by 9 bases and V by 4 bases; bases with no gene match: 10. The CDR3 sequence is CASSSLAGGPSGQYF. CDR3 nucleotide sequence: TGTGCCAGCAGCTCGCTAGCGGGAGGGCCATCGGGGCAGTACTTC.